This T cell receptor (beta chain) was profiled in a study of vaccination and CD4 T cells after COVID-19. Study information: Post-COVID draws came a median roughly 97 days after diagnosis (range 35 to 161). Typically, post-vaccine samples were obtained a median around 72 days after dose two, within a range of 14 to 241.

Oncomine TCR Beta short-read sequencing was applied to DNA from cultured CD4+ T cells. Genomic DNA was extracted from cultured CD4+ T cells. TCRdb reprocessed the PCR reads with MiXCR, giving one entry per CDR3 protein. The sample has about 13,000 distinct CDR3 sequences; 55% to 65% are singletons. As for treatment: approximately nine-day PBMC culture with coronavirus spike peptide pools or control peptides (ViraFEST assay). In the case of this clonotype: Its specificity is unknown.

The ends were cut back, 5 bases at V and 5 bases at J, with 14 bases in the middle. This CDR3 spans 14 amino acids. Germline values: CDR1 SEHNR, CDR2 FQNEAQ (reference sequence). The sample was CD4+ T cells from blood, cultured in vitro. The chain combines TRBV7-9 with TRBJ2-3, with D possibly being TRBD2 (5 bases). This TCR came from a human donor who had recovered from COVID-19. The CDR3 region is CASSVSGVGDTQYF. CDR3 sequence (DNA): TGTGCCAGCAGCGTCTCCGGGGTCGGAGATACGCAGTATTTT.